This T cell receptor delta chain was obtained from a study of γδ T cells in repeated Plasmodium falciparum infection. This clone was picked up many times. What it binds is unknown. TCRdb's protein for this DNA is that of a much larger clone and differs from the translation at residue 5, likely a read error; the protein shown is the DNA translation. Flow sorting of PBMC yielded separate Vgamma9/Vdelta2+ and Vdelta2-negative gammadelta T cell populations for bulk repertoire analysis. This CDR3 contains 17 residues. Trimming left V 3 bases short and J 0 bases short, with 19 bases between. Germline V lookup: CDR1 GEAIGNYY, CDR2 EKD. Study results and caveats: Vgamma9/Vdelta2+ T cells showed a stable polyclonal repertoire with shared TCRgamma sequences. Waves of new clonotype selection appeared after repeated controlled infections in Vdelta2-negative, largely Vdelta1+, gammadelta T cells.

TCRdb re-identified clones in the multiplex PCR reads via CATT. The sample carries 45,000 to 60,000 delta-chain clones, 1.9% recorded once. The genes are TRDV2 and TRDJ1; D is unresolved. The J gene, left out of TCRdb, was set here by checking the DNA against germline. This sequence originates from a pool of human donors (malaria-infected and uninfected, not separated). Specimen: gamma-delta T cells from blood. CDR3 DNA sequence: TGTGCCTGTGACGCCGTCGCCAGTGACCCGTACACCGATAAACTCATCTTT. This codes for CACDAVASDPYTDKLIF.